This T cell receptor beta chain comes out of a study of cytomegalovirus exposure and HLA in healthy donors. PCR amplification relied on 60 Vbeta primers (plus 13 Jbeta primers). Generated by immunoSEQ multiplex PCR, the TCRdb table keeps only in-frame clones and is missing some. The sample shows fewer than 150,000 clones, roughly 80% of them seen only once. This CDR3 contains 16 residues. Germline loops: CDR1 MNHNS, CDR2 SASEGT. V trimming: 4 bases; J trimming: 2 bases; junction bases outside the gene matches: 8. As regards this clone: Its antigen is still unknown.

Study results and caveats: Later on, a genetic analysis was performed. It linked a missense variant in DCLRE1C with V- and J-gene trimming of TCR beta.

The sample comprised PBMCs. The V gene is TRBV6-1, the J gene TRBJ2-5; 9 bases map to TRBD2. This TCR was sampled from a young man in good health and CMV-seronegative. The CDR3 sequence is CASSALAGTAQETQYF. The DNA of the CDR3 is TGTGCCAGCAGTGCCCTAGCGGGAACGGCGCAAGAGACCCAGTACTTC.